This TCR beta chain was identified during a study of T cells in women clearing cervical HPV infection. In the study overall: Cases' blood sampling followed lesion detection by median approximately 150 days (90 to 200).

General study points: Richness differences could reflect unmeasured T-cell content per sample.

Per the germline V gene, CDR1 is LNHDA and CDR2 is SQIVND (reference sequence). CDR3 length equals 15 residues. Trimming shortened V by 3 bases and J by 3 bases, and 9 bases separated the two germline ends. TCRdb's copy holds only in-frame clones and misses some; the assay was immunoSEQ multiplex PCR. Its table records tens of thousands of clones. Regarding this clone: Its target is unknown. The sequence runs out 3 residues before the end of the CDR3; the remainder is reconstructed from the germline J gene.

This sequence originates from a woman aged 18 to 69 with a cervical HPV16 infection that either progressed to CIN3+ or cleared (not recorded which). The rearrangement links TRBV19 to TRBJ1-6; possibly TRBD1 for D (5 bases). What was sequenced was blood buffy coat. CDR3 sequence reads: CASSIDSDYNSPLHF. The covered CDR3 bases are TGTGCCAGTAGTATCGACAGCGACTATAATTCACCC. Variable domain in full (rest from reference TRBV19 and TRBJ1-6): DGGITQSPKYLFRKEGQNVTLSCEQNLNHDAMYWYRQDPGQGLRLIYYSQIVNDFQKGDIAEGYSVSREKKESFPLTVTSAQKNPTAFYLCASSIDSDYNSPLHFGNGTRLTVT.